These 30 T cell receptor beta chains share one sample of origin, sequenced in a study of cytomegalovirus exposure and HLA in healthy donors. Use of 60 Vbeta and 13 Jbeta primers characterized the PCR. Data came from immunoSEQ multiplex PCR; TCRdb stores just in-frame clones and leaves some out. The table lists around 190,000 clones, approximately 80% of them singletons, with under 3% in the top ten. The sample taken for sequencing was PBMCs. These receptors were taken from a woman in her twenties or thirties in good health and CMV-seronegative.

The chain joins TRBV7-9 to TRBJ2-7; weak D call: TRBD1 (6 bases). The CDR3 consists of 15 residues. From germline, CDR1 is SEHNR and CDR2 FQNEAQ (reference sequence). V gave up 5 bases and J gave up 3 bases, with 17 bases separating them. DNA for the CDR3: TGTGCCAGCAGCCCACTCCCGGGACAACTCTACGAGCAGTACTTC. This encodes CASSPLPGQLYEQYF.

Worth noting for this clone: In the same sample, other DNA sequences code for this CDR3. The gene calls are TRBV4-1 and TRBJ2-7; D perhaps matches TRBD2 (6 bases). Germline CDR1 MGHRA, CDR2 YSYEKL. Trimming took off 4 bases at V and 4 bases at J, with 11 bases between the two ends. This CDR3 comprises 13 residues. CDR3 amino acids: CASSRGTLYEQYF. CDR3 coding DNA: TGCGCCAGCAGCCGAGGGACTCTTTACGAGCAGTACTTC.

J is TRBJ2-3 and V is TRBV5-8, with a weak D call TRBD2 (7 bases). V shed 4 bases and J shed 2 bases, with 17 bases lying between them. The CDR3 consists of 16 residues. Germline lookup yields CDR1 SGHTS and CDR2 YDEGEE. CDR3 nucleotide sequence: TGTGCCAGCAGCCCGGGACTGGCGGGGGCCACAGATACGCAGTATTTT. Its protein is CASSPGLAGATDTQYF.

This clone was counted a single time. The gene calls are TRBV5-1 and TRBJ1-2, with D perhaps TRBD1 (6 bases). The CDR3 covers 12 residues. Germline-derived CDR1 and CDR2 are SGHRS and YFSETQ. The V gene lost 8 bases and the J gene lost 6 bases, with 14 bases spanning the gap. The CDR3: CARTENRDGYTF. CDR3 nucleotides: TGCGCCAGGACTGAGAACAGGGATGGCTACACCTTC.

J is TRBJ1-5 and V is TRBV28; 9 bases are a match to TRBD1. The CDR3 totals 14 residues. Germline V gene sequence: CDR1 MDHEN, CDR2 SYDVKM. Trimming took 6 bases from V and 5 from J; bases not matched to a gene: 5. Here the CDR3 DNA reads TGTGCCAGCAGGAAAGGACAGGGGCATCAGCCCCAGCATTTT. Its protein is CASRKGQGHQPQHF.

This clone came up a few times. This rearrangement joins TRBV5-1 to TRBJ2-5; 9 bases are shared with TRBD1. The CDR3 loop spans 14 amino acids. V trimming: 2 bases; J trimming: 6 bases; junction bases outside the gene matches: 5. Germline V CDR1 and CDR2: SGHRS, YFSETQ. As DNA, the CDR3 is TGCGCCAGCAGCTTTGGACAGGGGTTGAAGACCCAGTACTTC. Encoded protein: CASSFGQGLKTQYF.

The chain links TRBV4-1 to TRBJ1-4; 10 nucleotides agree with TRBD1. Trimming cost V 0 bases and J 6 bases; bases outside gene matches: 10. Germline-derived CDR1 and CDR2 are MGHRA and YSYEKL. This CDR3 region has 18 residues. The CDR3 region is CASSQDSGGQGRYEKLFF. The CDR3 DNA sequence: TGCGCCAGCAGCCAAGATAGCGGGGGACAGGGGCGGTATGAAAAACTGTTTTTT.

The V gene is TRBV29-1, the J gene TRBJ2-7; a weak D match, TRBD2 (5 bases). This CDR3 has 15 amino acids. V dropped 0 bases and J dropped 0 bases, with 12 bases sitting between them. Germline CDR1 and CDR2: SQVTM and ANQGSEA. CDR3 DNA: TGCAGCGTTGAAGATCGGACTTCTAGCTCCTACGAGCAGTACTTC. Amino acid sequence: CSVEDRTSSSYEQYF.

CDR3 bases: TGTGCCAGCAGTTACGGGGGGACGGGGGAGCTGTTTTTT. Its protein is CASSYGGTGELFF. The rearrangement joins TRBV6-5 to TRBJ2-2, with a tentative D call TRBD2 (6 bases). In germline, CDR1 is MNHEY, CDR2 SVGAGI. V was trimmed by 2 bases and J by 8 bases, leaving 9 bases between them. The CDR3 spans 13 residues.

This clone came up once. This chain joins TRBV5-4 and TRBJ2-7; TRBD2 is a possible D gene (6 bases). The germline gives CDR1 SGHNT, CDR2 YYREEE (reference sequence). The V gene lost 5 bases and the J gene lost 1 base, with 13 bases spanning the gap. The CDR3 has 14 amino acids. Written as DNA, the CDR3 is TGTGCCAGCAGGACCGGGACTGAGTCCTACGAGCAGTACTTC. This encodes CASRTGTESYEQYF.

The DNA for the CDR3 is TGTGCCATCAGTGCGCAGGGACTAGCAGTCCCCTACGAGCAGTACTTC. The encoded protein is CAISAQGLAVPYEQYF. V and J are TRBV10-3 and TRBJ2-7; 9 bases align to TRBD2. Germline V lookup: CDR1 ENHRY, CDR2 SYGVKD. After removal of 4 bases from V and 2 bases from J, the junction contained 9 bases not matched to a gene. The CDR3 is made up of 16 amino acids.

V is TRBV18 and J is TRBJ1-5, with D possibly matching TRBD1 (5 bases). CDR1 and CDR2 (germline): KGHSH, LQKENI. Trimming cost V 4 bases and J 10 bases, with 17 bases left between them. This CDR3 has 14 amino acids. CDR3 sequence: CASSRGGAGSPQHF. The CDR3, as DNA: TGTGCCAGCTCACGGGGCGGAGCGGGAAGTCCCCAGCATTTT.

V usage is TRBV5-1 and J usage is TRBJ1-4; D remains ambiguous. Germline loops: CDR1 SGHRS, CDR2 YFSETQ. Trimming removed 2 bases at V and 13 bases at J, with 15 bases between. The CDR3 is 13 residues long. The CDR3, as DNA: TGCGCCAGCAGCTTACAGCTCCTTTGTAGACTGTTTTTT. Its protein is CASSLQLLCRLFF.

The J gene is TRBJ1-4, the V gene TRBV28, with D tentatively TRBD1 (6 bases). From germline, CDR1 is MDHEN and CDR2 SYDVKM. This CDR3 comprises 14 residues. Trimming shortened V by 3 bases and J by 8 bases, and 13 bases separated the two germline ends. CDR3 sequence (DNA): TGTGCCAGCAGTTTCTCAGGGGATTTGGAAAAACTGTTTTTT. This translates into CASSFSGDLEKLFF.

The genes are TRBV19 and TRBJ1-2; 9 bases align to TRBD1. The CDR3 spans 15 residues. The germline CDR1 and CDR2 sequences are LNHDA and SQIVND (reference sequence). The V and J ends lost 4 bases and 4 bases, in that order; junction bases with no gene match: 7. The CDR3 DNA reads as TGTGCCAGTAGTAGGACAGGGGCGATTACCTATGGCTACACCTTC. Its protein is CASSRTGAITYGYTF.

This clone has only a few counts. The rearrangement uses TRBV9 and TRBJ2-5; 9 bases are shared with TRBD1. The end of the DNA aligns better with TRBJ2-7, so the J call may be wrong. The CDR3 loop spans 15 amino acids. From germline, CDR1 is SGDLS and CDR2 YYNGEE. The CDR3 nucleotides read TGTGCCAGCAGCGCAGAGTCCCGGGACAGGGACGAGCAGTACTTC. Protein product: CASSAESRDRDEQYF.

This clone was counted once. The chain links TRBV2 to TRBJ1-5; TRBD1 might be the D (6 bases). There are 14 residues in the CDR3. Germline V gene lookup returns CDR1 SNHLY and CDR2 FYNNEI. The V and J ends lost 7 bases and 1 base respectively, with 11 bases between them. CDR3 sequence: CASKDRESNQPQHF. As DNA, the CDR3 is TGTGCCAGCAAGGACAGAGAGAGCAATCAGCCCCAGCATTTT.

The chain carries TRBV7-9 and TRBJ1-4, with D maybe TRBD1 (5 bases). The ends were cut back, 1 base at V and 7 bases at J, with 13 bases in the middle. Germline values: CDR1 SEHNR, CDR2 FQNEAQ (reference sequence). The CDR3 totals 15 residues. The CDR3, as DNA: TGTGCCAGCAGCTTAGAGCCCGGACACCTTGAAAAACTGTTTTTT. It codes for CASSLEPGHLEKLFF.

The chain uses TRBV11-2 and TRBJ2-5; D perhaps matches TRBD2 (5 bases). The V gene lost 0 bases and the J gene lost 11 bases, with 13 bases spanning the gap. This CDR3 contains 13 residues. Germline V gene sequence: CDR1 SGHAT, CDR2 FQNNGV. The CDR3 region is CASSLEVVWEQYF. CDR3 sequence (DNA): TGTGCCAGCAGCTTAGAGGTAGTGTGGGAGCAGTACTTC.

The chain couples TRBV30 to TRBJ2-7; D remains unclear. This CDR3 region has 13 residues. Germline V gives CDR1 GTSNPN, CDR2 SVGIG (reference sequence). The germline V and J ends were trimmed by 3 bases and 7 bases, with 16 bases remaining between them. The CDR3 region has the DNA TGTGCCTGGAGCCTACGGAGTCACGATGAGCAGTACTTC. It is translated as CAWSLRSHDEQYF.

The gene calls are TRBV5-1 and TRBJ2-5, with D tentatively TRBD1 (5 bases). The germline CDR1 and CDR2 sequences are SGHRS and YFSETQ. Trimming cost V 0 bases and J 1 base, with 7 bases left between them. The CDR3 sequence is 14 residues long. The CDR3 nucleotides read TGCGCCAGCAGCTTGGACAGGCCCCAAGAGACCCAGTACTTC. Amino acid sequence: CASSLDRPQETQYF.

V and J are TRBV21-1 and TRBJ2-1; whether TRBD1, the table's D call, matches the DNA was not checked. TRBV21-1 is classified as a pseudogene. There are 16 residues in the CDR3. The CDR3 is CASSMDRVPTLNEQFF. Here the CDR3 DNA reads TGTGCCAGCAGCATGGACAGGGTGCCCACGTTGAATGAGCAGTTCTTC.

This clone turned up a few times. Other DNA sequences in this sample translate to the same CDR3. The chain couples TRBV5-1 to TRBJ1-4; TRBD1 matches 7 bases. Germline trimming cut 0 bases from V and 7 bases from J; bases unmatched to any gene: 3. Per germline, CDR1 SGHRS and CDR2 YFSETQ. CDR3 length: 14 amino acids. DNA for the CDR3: TGCGCCAGCAGCTTGGCAGGGGGTGGTGAAAAACTGTTTTTT. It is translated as CASSLAGGGEKLFF.

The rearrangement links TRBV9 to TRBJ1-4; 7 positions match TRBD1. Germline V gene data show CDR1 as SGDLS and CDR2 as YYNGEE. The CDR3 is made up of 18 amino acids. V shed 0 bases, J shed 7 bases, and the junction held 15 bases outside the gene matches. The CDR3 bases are TGTGCCAGCAGCGTAGACCCGAACCCGGGACAGCGCGGTGAAAAACTGTTTTTT. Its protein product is CASSVDPNPGQRGEKLFF.

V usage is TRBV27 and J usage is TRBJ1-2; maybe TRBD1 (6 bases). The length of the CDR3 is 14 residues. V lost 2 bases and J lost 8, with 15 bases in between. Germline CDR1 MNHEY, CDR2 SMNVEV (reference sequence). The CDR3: CASSLMGALGGYTF. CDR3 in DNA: TGTGCCAGCAGTTTAATGGGGGCATTGGGCGGCTACACCTTC.

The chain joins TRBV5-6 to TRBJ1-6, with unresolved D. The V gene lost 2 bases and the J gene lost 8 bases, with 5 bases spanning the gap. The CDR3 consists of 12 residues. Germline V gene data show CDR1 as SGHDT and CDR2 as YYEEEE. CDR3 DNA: TGTGCCAGCAGCTTATATGATTCACCCCTCCACTTT. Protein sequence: CASSLYDSPLHF.

CDR3 DNA sequence: TGTGCCATCGGGCGGGACAGAAGTAACTATGGCTACACCTTC. Encoded protein: CAIGRDRSNYGYTF. The chain couples TRBV10-3 to TRBJ1-2, with 7 bases identical to TRBD1. Germline CDR1 ENHRY, CDR2 SYGVKD. With V trimmed by 8 bases and J by 1 base, 7 bases remained unmatched. CDR3 size: 14 residues.

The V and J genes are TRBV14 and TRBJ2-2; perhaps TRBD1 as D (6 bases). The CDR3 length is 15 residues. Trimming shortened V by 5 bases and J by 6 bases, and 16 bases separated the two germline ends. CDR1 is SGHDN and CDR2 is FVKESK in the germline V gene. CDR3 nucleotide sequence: TGTGCCAGCAGCAAAGGACAGCTACGAGCCGGGGAGCTGTTTTTT. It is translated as CASSKGQLRAGELFF. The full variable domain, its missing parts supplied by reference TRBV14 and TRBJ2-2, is EAGVTQFPSHSVIEKGQTVTLRCDPISGHDNLYWYRRVMGKEIKFLLHFVKESKQDESGMPNNRFLAERTGGTYSTLKVQPAELEDSGVYFCASSKGQLRAGELFFGEGSRLTVL.

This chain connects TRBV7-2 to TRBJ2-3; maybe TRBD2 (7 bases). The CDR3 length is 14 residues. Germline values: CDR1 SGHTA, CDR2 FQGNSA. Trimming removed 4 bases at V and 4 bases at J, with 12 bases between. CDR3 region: CASSSGGTSDTQYF. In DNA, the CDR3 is TGTGCCAGCAGCTCGGGGGGCACTTCAGATACGCAGTATTTT.

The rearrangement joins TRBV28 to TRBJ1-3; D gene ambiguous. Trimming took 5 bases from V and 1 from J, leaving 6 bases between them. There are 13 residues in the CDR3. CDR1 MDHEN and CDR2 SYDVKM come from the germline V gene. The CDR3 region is CASSSPSGNTIYF. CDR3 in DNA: TGTGCCAGCAGTAGCCCATCTGGAAACACCATATATTTT. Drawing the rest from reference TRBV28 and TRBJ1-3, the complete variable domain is DVKVTQSSRYLVKRTGEKVFLECVQDMDHENMFWYRQDPGLGLRLIYFSYDVKMKEKGDIPEGYSVSREKKERFSLILESASTNQTSMYLCASSSPSGNTIYFGEGSWLTVV.